This T cell receptor (beta chain) came from a study of shared clonotypes between healthy human individuals. Participating donors were healthy, HIV-negative adults free of recent acute infections or vaccinations. This CDR3 has 14 residues. Trimming cost V 4 bases and J 3 bases, with 14 bases left between them. Germline V gene sequence: CDR1 SGHRS, CDR2 YFSETQ. Clones were sequenced by immunoSEQ multiplex PCR, and TCRdb holds only the in-frame ones, with some missing. The table lists 470,000 or so clones, roughly 80% of them singletons. This receptor was identified in a woman aged 35 to 49 in good health. Some clones in this sample may be carry-over from other donors' samples. J is TRBJ2-7 and V is TRBV5-1; unclear D gene. The material sequenced was PBMCs. CDR3 nucleotides: TGCGCCAGCAGCCCAGGTACCGGAATCTACGAGCAGTACTTC. Translated: CASSPGTGIYEQYF.